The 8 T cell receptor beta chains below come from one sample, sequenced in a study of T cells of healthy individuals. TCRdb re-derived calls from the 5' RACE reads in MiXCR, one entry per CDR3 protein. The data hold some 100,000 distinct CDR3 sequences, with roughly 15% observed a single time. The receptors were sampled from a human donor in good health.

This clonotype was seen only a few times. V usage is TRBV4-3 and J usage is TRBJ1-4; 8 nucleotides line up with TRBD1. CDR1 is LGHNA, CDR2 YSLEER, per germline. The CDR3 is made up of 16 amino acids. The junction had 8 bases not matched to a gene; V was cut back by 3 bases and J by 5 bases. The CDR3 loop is CASSQLRDRGNEKLFF. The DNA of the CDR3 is TGCGCCAGCAGCCAGCTCCGAGACAGGGGAAATGAAAAACTGTTTTTT.

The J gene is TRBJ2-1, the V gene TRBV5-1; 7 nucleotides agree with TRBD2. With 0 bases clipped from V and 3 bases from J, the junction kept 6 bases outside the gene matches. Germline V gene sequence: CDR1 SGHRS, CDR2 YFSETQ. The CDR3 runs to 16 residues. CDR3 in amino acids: CASSLAGASGYNEQFF. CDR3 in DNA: TGCGCCAGCAGCTTGGCCGGGGCTAGCGGCTACAATGAGCAGTTCTTC.

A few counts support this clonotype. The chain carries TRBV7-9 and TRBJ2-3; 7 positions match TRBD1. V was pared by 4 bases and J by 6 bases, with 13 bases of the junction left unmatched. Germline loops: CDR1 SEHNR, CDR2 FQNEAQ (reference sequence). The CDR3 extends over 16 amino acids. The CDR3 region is CASSSRGGRPGDTQYF. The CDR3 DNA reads TGTGCCAGCAGCTCCCGAGGGGGCCGGCCGGGGGATACGCAGTATTTT.

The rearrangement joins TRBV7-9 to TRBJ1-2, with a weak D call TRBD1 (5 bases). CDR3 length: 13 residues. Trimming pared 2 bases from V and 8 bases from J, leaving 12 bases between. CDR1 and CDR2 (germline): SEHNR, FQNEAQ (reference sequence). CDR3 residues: CASSLSEGRGYTF. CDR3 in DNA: TGTGCCAGCAGCTTAAGTGAGGGACGGGGCTACACCTTC.

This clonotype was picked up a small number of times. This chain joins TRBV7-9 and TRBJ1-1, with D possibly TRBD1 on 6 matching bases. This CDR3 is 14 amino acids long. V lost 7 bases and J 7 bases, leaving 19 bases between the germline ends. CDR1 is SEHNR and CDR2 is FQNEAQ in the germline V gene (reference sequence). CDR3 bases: TGTGCCAGCACCTCAACCAGGGGACAAAGTGAAGCTTTCTTT. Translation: CASTSTRGQSEAFF.

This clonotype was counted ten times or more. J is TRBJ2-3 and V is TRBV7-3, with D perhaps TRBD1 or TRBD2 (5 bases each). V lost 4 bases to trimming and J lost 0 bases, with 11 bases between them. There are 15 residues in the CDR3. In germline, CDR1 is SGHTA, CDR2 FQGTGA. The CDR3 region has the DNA TGTGCCAGCAGCTCATCCGGGACCAGCACAGATACGCAGTATTTT. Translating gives CASSSSGTSTDTQYF.

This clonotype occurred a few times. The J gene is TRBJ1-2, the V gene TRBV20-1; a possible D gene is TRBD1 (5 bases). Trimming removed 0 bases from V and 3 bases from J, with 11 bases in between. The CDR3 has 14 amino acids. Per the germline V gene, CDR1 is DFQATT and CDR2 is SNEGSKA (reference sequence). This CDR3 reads CSARDPQGYYGYTF. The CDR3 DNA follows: TGCAGTGCTAGAGATCCGCAGGGATACTATGGCTACACCTTC.

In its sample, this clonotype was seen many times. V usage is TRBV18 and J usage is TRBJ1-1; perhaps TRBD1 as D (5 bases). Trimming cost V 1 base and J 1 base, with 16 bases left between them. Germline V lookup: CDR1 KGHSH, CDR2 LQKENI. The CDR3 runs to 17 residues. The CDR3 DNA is TGTGCCAGCTCACCACTGGGGGATAATTACGGGAACACTGAAGCTTTCTTT. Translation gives CASSPLGDNYGNTEAFF.